This TCR beta chain was profiled in a study of T cell responses to AZD1222 COVID-19 vaccine. A word on this clone: Its specificity is not known.

TCRdb's copy holds only in-frame clones and misses some; the assay was immunoSEQ multiplex PCR. Among approximately 150,000 clones listed, less than 95% were seen once. Trimming stripped 11 bases from V and 0 bases from J, with 14 bases between. This CDR3 region has 14 residues. Germline V gene lookup returns CDR1 MNHEY and CDR2 SVGAGI. General study findings and limits: Most donors were white British, females outnumbered males, and clonal diversity was possibly underestimated. Only 5 or 6 individuals given AZD1222 were seropositive at baseline.

This chain links TRBV6-5 with TRBJ2-1; weak D call: TRBD1 (5 bases). The receptor was derived from an adult in good health. Source: peripheral blood, taken on day 0 of AZD1222 vaccination. CDR3 bases: TGTGCCTCGCTCAGGGAAAGCTCCTACAATGAGCAGTTCTTC. This sequence encodes CASLRESSYNEQFF.